These T cell receptor beta chains were read from a single sample in a study of cytomegalovirus exposure and HLA in healthy donors. TCRdb's table, derived via immunoSEQ multiplex PCR, lists solely in-frame clones and lacks some. The sample has 120,000 or so clones, roughly 80% seen once. Sequencing was carried out using PBMCs. All receptors derive from a young man in good health and CMV-seropositive. CDR3s include the opening cysteine and the closing phenylalanine or tryptophan. A D gene is named only where the DNA matches it firmly. Clone sizes are given selectively: once, few, many, or a class where the clone is expanded.

TRBJ1-3	-	-	TRBV4-1	CASSLSRDGGNTIYF	TGCGCCAGCAGCCTTTCCAGGGATGGCGGAAACACCATATATTTT
TRBJ1-6	-	-	TRBV11-2	CASSLGRGSYNSPLHF	TGTGCCAGCAGCTTAGGTAGAGGCTCCTATAATTCACCCCTCCACTTT
TRBJ1-2	-	-	TRBV2	CASRAEVFTSGYGYTF	TGTGCCAGCAGGGCCGAAGTTTTTACGTCGGGTTATGGCTACACCTTC
TRBJ1-3	-	-	TRBV10-3	CATLGSSGNTIYF	TGTGCCACCCTTGGTAGCTCTGGAAACACCATATATTTT
TRBJ2-5	-	TRBD2	TRBV6-6	CASSLAGLAGEETQYF	TGTGCCAGCAGTTTAGCCGGACTAGCGGGGGAAGAGACCCAGTACTTC
TRBJ1-6	-	TRBD1	TRBV5-1	CASSLGGQGNSPLHF	TGCGCCAGCAGCTTGGGGGGACAGGGAAATTCACCCCTCCACTTT
TRBJ2-2	-	-	TRBV5-6	CASSPGANTGELFF	TGTGCCAGCAGCCCGGGGGCGAACACCGGGGAGCTGTTTTTT
TRBJ2-6	few	-	TRBV9	CASSVVPSGANVLTF	TGTGCCAGCAGCGTAGTTCCATCTGGGGCCAACGTCCTGACTTTC
TRBJ2-7	few	-	TRBV6-5	CASSLPGAPYEQYF	TGTGCCAGCAGTCTGCCGGGAGCACCCTACGAGCAGTACTTC
TRBJ1-1	-	TRBD1	TRBV28	CASSFRGRDGSEAFF	TGTGCCAGCAGTTTCAGGGGGCGGGATGGGTCTGAAGCTTTCTTT
TRBJ2-7	-	TRBD2	TRBV6-5	CASSSGVPFSYEQYF	TGTGCCAGCAGCAGCGGGGTCCCTTTCTCCTACGAGCAGTACTTC
TRBJ1-6	-	TRBD1	TRBV19	CASSIQGANSPLHF	TGTGCCAGTAGTATACAGGGGGCAAATTCACCCCTCCACTTT
TRBJ1-1	few	-	TRBV10-2	CASSRQVYTEAFF	TGCGCCAGCAGTCGACAGGTTTACACTGAAGCTTTCTTT
TRBJ1-2	-	-	TRBV9	CASRKEGDYGYTF	TGTGCCAGCAGGAAAGAGGGGGACTATGGCTACACCTTC
TRBJ1-1	-	-	TRBV6-5	CATRAGNTEAFF	TGTGCCACCAGAGCAGGGAACACTGAAGCTTTCTTT
TRBJ1-1	few	-	TRBV7-6	CASSRWAVILDTEAFF	TGTGCCAGCAGCCGATGGGCCGTAATTCTTGACACTGAAGCTTTCTTT
TRBJ2-1	-	TRBD2	TRBV30	CAWSLSGGAQFF	TGTGCCTGGAGCCTTAGCGGGGGGGCTCAGTTCTTC
TRBJ2-7	-	-	TRBV5-1	CASSLDAGARSGEQYF	TGCGCCAGCAGCTTGGACGCGGGGGCGAGGTCCGGCGAGCAGTACTTC
TRBJ2-3	once	-	TRBV6-1	CASSGGGRGGGDTQYF	TGTGCCAGCAGTGGAGGGGGGCGGGGAGGGGGAGATACGCAGTATTTT
TRBJ2-5	-	-	TRBV7-9	CASSSKETQYF	TGTGCCAGCAGCTCTAAAGAGACCCAGTACTTC
TRBJ1-3	-	-	TRBV7-6	CASSLVSGHGNTIYF	TGTGCCAGCAGCTTAGTTTCAGGGCATGGAAACACCATATATTTT
TRBJ1-5	few	-	TRBV6-5	CASSSRGWSNQPQHF	TGTGCCAGCAGTTCCAGGGGATGGAGCAATCAGCCCCAGCATTTT
TRBJ2-7	-	TRBD1	TRBV18	CASSPPTGGPSYEQYF	TGTGCCAGCTCACCCCCGACAGGGGGACCGTCCTACGAGCAGTACTTC
TRBJ2-7	-	TRBD1	TRBV2	CASSDGTVHEQYF	TGTGCCAGCAGTGACGGGACAGTTCACGAGCAGTACTTC
TRBJ2-7	-	TRBD1	TRBV7-8	CASSLGIGGQGHEQYF	TGTGCCAGCAGCTTAGGGATAGGGGGACAGGGCCACGAGCAGTACTTC
TRBJ1-1	-	TRBD1	TRBV6-1	CASSEGAWTEAFF	TGTGCCAGCAGCGAGGGGGCCTGGACTGAAGCTTTCTTT
TRBJ2-5	-	TRBD2	TRBV5-4	CASSVAGGPRETQYF	TGTGCCAGCAGCGTAGCGGGGGGGCCCAGAGAGACCCAGTACTTC
TRBJ1-2	-	-	TRBV6-5	CASSLMGQGGYTF	TGTGCCAGCAGTTTGATGGGCCAAGGTGGCTACACCTTC
TRBJ1-1	-	TRBD1	TRBV28	CASSPPGQVPEAFF	TGTGCCAGCAGCCCTCCGGGACAGGTCCCTGAAGCTTTCTTT
TRBJ2-3	few	-	TRBV11-3	CASSLDRLTDTQYF	TGTGCCAGCAGCTTAGACCGACTCACAGATACGCAGTATTTT
TRBJ2-5	once	TRBD1	TRBV14	CASSPGTGRAQYF	TGTGCCAGCAGCCCGGGGACAGGGAGGGCCCAGTACTTC
TRBJ2-7	-	-	TRBV6-1	CASRGQIAYEQYF	TGTGCCAGCAGAGGACAGATAGCCTACGAGCAGTACTTC
TRBJ1-2	-	TRBD1	TRBV9	CASSVAGTGGYTF	TGTGCCAGCAGCGTAGCAGGGACAGGAGGCTACACCTTC
TRBJ2-7	-	TRBD2	TRBV19	CASSATSGGYEQYF	TGTGCCAGTAGCGCGACTAGCGGGGGCTACGAGCAGTACTTC
TRBJ2-3	-	TRBD2	TRBV7-2	CASFGGAGRDTQYF	TGTGCCAGCTTCGGGGGGGCCGGTAGAGATACGCAGTATTTT
TRBJ2-7	-	-	TRBV11-2	CASSLTSPSYEQYF	TGTGCCAGCAGCTTAACTAGCCCCTCCTACGAGCAGTACTTC